This TCR beta chain was captured by sequencing in a study of blood T cell repertoires in COVID-19. Study overall: Researchers got acute and convalescent COVID-19 samples from the United States, Italy and Spain. Sources were T cells, B-cell-depleted T cells, or PBMCs; the material itself was cDNA or gDNA.

As handled by the study authors: Amplification with reference gene primers provided the estimates of nucleated cell counts. Profiled with immunoSEQ multiplex PCR; TCRdb holds only in-frame clones, not every one. V, J and clone size reflect that table, while D and trimming were determined from the DNA. The table includes 250,000 to 350,000 clones, about 91% detected once. V was clipped by 2 bases and J by 2 bases; unmatched bases: 5. From germline, CDR1 is SGHAT and CDR2 FQNNGV. This CDR3 is 15 amino acids long. The TCR comes from a woman in her 30s who had recovered from COVID-19. Sequencing was done on a sample of peripheral blood. The chain has TRBV11-2 and TRBJ2-5; 7 bases agree with TRBD2. In DNA form, the CDR3 reads TGTGCCAGCAGCTTATTCCGGGGGGTACAAGAGACCCAGTACTTC. The encoded protein is CASSLFRGVQETQYF.